A selection of T cell receptor beta chains follows, all from one sample in a study of blood T cell repertoires in COVID-19. Libraries were prepared by immunoSEQ multiplex PCR; TCRdb keeps only in-frame clonotypes and omits some of them. The data hold some 130,000 clones, with around 89% observed a single time. The sequenced sample consisted of peripheral blood. The receptors originated from a man between 50 and 59 years old with active or convalescent COVID-19. CDR3s include the opening cysteine and the closing phenylalanine or tryptophan. Clone size is not always given. Where it is, it says once, few, many or a class for expanded clones.

clone_size: -; v_call: TRBV3-1/TRBV3-2; j_call: TRBJ2-1; cdr3_length: 18; cdr3_aa: CASSQRARAGIGYNEQFF
clone_size: -; v_call: TRBV12-5; j_call: TRBJ2-2; cdr3_length: 17; cdr3_aa: CASARKGSAGNTGELFF
clone_size: -; v_call: TRBV28; j_call: TRBJ1-4; cdr3_length: 13; cdr3_aa: CASRGGGDEKLFF
clone_size: once; v_call: TRBV3-1/TRBV3-2; j_call: TRBJ1-1; cdr3_length: 14; cdr3_aa: CASSQGTVNTEAFF
clone_size: -; v_call: TRBV5-1; j_call: TRBJ1-3; cdr3_length: 16; cdr3_aa: CASSLGLVTSGNTIYF
clone_size: -; v_call: TRBV19; j_call: TRBJ1-1; cdr3_length: 17; cdr3_aa: CVHRASVAGYLNTEAFF
clone_size: few; v_call: TRBV5-5; j_call: TRBJ2-7; cdr3_length: 14; cdr3_aa: CASSPMRAYREQYF
clone_size: once; v_call: TRBV27; j_call: TRBJ1-1; cdr3_length: 14; cdr3_aa: CASQAYRANTEAFF
clone_size: -; v_call: TRBV10-1; j_call: TRBJ2-5; cdr3_length: 14; cdr3_aa: CASSEGQIQETQYF
clone_size: -; v_call: TRBV20-1; j_call: TRBJ2-7; cdr3_length: 14; cdr3_aa: CSASGTSGRGEQYF
clone_size: -; v_call: TRBV6-4; j_call: TRBJ2-2; cdr3_length: 18; cdr3_aa: CASSEGRAGVTNTGELFF
clone_size: -; v_call: TRBV28; j_call: TRBJ1-2; cdr3_length: 13; cdr3_aa: CASRGAVDYGYTF
clone_size: -; v_call: TRBV12-3/TRBV12-4; j_call: TRBJ2-7; cdr3_length: 13; cdr3_aa: CASSLAGAYEQYF
clone_size: -; v_call: TRBV24-1; j_call: TRBJ2-2; cdr3_length: 14; cdr3_aa: CATRDRANTGELFF
clone_size: -; v_call: TRBV27; j_call: TRBJ2-6; cdr3_length: 16; cdr3_aa: CASSLLGVVGANVLTF
clone_size: -; v_call: TRBV28; j_call: TRBJ1-2; cdr3_length: 14; cdr3_aa: CASSATRTGYGYTF
clone_size: -; v_call: TRBV6-2/TRBV6-3; j_call: TRBJ2-3; cdr3_length: 14; cdr3_aa: CASSYSRFSDTQYF
clone_size: -; v_call: TRBV7-2; j_call: TRBJ2-3; cdr3_length: 14; cdr3_aa: CASSSSGSTDTQYF
clone_size: -; v_call: TRBV10-3; j_call: TRBJ2-5; cdr3_length: 15; cdr3_aa: CAISESKGPYETQYF
clone_size: -; v_call: TRBV18; j_call: TRBJ1-5; cdr3_length: 14; cdr3_aa: CASSLAIVGQPQHF